Listed here are 32 T cell receptor beta chains from one sample, sequenced in a study of blood T cell repertoires in COVID-19. Libraries were prepared by immunoSEQ multiplex PCR; TCRdb keeps only in-frame clonotypes and omits some of them. This table has some 520,000 clones, roughly 89% appearing once. Sequences were obtained from peripheral blood. These receptors all stem from a young man with COVID-19, enrolled during active disease.

V gene TRBV13 combines with J gene TRBJ1-6, with D possibly being TRBD1 (6 bases). The CDR3 runs to 15 residues. V lost 5 bases, J lost 6 bases, and 14 bases lay in between. CDR1 is PRHDT, CDR2 FYEKMQ, per germline (reference sequence). The CDR3 protein is CASSTRTETNSPLHF. CDR3 DNA: TGTGCCAGCAGCACGAGGACAGAAACTAATTCACCCCTCCACTTT.

The gene calls are TRBV11-2 and TRBJ2-5; no clear D. V was pared by 3 bases and J by 4 bases, with 6 bases between. This CDR3 has 12 residues. Germline CDR1 SGHAT, CDR2 FQNNGV. CDR3: CASSFGSETQYF. The CDR3 DNA sequence: TGTGCCAGCAGCTTCGGTTCAGAGACCCAGTACTTC.

This clone was observed a handful of times. V usage is TRBV7-9 and J usage is TRBJ2-7; D is unresolved. The V end was cut by 1 base, the J end by 6 bases, with 7 bases between. This CDR3 has 12 residues. Germline CDR1 reads SEHNR; CDR2 reads FQNEAQ (reference sequence). CDR3 loop: CASSLELSEQYF. The CDR3 region has the DNA TGTGCCAGCAGCTTAGAATTGAGCGAGCAGTACTTC. Full variable domain (outside the CDR3, taken from reference TRBV7-9 and TRBJ2-7): DTGVSQNPRHKITKRGQNVTFRCDPISEHNRLYWYRQTLGQGPEFLTYFQNEAQLEKSRLLSDRFSAERPKGSFSTLEIQRTEQGDSAMYLCASSLELSEQYFGPGTRLTVT.

The CDR3, as DNA: TGTGCCAGCAGCTTAGCGGGGGGGGTTCGGAGTGAGCAGTTCTTC. It specifies CASSLAGGVRSEQFF. The J gene is TRBJ2-1, the V gene TRBV7-6, with 7 bases identical to TRBD2. CDR1 and CDR2 from the germline V gene are SGHVS and FNYEAQ. The CDR3 consists of 15 residues. V lost 0 bases, J lost 9 bases, and 8 bases stayed unmatched.

This sequence joins TRBV25-1 and TRBJ2-5, with 8 bases identical to TRBD2. Trimming at V came to 0 bases and at J to 4 bases, leaving 7 bases not matched to a gene. CDR3 length: 16 amino acids. Germline lookup yields CDR1 MGHDK and CDR2 SYGVNS. CDR3 region: CASSEYLRSGRETQYF. The CDR3 nucleotides read TGTGCCAGCAGTGAATATCTGAGGAGCGGGAGAGAGACCCAGTACTTC.

Note on this clone: This same CDR3 is encoded by further DNA sequences in the sample. The rearrangement links TRBV5-1 to TRBJ2-1; TRBD1 matches at 9 bases. CDR1 and CDR2 (germline): SGHRS, YFSETQ. With 4 bases clipped from V and 2 bases from J, the junction kept 4 bases outside the gene matches. This CDR3 has 15 amino acids. Here the CDR3 DNA reads TGCGCCAGCAGCAGGGGACAGGGCACCTACAATGAGCAGTTCTTC. Residues: CASSRGQGTYNEQFF.

The rearrangement joins TRBV4-1 to TRBJ1-1; 11 bases agree with TRBD1. The V gene's germline CDR1 is MGHRA and CDR2 YSYEKL. Trimming at V came to 3 bases and at J to 10 bases, leaving 7 bases not matched to a gene. There are 14 residues in the CDR3. CDR3 sequence reads: CASSQEGQGGVAFF. DNA for the CDR3: TGCGCCAGCAGCCAGGAGGGACAGGGGGGTGTAGCTTTCTTT.

The chain is built from TRBV10-2 and TRBJ2-5; D remains unclear. The germline CDR1 and CDR2 sequences are WSHSY and SAAADI. This CDR3 is built from 14 residues. V was cut by 10 bases and J by 5 bases, with 20 bases left in between. The CDR3 nucleotides read TGCGCCACTACCCGAGTTTCGCGCGAGGAGACCCAGTACTTC. Translation gives CATTRVSREETQYF.

V is TRBV3-1 (or the pseudogene TRBV3-2) and J is TRBJ2-7; 10 nucleotides agree with TRBD2. V lost 1 base to trimming and J lost 3 bases; unmatched junction nucleotides: 3. The CDR3 has 15 residues. CDR1 is LGHDT and CDR2 is YNNKEL in the germline V gene (reference sequence). The CDR3 protein is CASSQVGLARYEQYF. The DNA for the CDR3 is TGTGCCAGCAGCCAAGTGGGACTAGCGCGCTACGAGCAGTACTTC.

This chain links TRBV29-1 with TRBJ2-7, with D maybe TRBD2 (7 bases). The V end was cut by 7 bases, the J end by 9 bases, with 22 bases between. Germline V lookup: CDR1 SQVTM, CDR2 ANQGSEA. The CDR3 spans 13 residues. CDR3 residues: CSGTTGGGSGQYF. DNA of the CDR3: TGCAGCGGGACGACAGGCGGGGGTAGCGGGCAGTACTTC.

The chain recombines TRBV9 with TRBJ2-2; 9 nucleotides agree with TRBD1. This CDR3 is built from 15 residues. The trim removed 0 bases at V and 5 bases at J, leaving 2 bases unmatched. Germline V gene data show CDR1 as SGDLS and CDR2 as YYNGEE. The CDR3 bases are TGTGCCAGCAGCGTAGCGGGGACAGGGACCGGGGAGCTGTTTTTT. Translation: CASSVAGTGTGELFF.

The rearrangement uses TRBV19 and TRBJ1-6; a possible D gene is TRBD1 (5 bases). V lost 7 bases, J lost 2 bases, and 12 bases lay in between. The CDR3 loop spans 15 amino acids. CDR1 LNHDA and CDR2 SQIVND come from the germline V gene (reference sequence). The CDR3 coding sequence is TGTGCCAGTAAACCGGGGGGTGCCTATAATTCACCCCTCCACTTT. It yields the protein CASKPGGAYNSPLHF.

This clone has only one observation. The chain has TRBV2 and TRBJ2-3; tentatively, D is TRBD2 (5 bases). Trimming stripped 5 bases from V and 4 bases from J, with 13 bases between. The CDR3 has 14 residues. In germline, CDR1 is SNHLY, CDR2 FYNNEI. CDR3 amino acids: CASSTSVGADTQYF. As DNA, the CDR3 is TGTGCCAGCAGTACCTCGGTCGGGGCAGATACGCAGTATTTT.

The CDR3 region has the DNA TGTGCCAGCAGCCAAGTAGCTAGCGGGTTATACAATGAGCAGTTCTTC. Translating it yields CASSQVASGLYNEQFF. This rearrangement joins TRBV3-1 (or the pseudogene TRBV3-2) to TRBJ2-1; 8 bases fit TRBD2. The CDR3 is made up of 16 amino acids. Germline V CDR1 and CDR2: LGHDT, YNNKEL (reference sequence). With 1 base clipped from V and 4 bases from J, the junction kept 6 bases outside the gene matches.

The V and J genes are TRBV18 and TRBJ2-7; 11 bases map to TRBD2. Unmatched junction bases numbered 11, after V lost 0 bases and J lost 4 bases. Germline-derived CDR1 and CDR2 are KGHSH and LQKENI. This CDR3 has 18 residues. The CDR3 coding sequence is TGTGCCAGCTCACCACCCCCTCCCGGAACTAGCGGGAGTTACGAGCAGTACTTC. This codes for CASSPPPPGTSGSYEQYF.

The chain is built from TRBV5-6 and TRBJ1-6; the D gene is possibly TRBD1 (5 bases). Trimming took 4 bases from V and 7 from J, leaving 18 bases between them. Germline CDR1 reads SGHDT; CDR2 reads YYEEEE. CDR3 size: 16 residues. CDR3 bases: TGTGCCAGCAGCGGGTGGGGGGTTTCGCGGAATTCACCCCTCCACTTT. Amino acids: CASSGWGVSRNSPLHF.

The V and J genes are TRBV6-5 and TRBJ2-2; the match to TRBD1 covers 7 bases. Germline V lookup: CDR1 MNHEY, CDR2 SVGAGI. With V trimmed by 8 bases and J by 5 bases, 5 bases remained unmatched. The CDR3 has 13 residues. The CDR3 DNA is TGTGCCAGCTGCGACAGGGCGACCGGGGAGCTGTTTTTT. It is translated as CASCDRATGELFF.

V is TRBV5-5 and J is TRBJ2-7; TRBD1 might be the D (7 bases). Germline CDR1 SGHKS, CDR2 YYEKEE (reference sequence). The CDR3 sequence is 15 residues long. V was cut by 4 bases and J by 4 bases, with 18 bases left in between. DNA for the CDR3: TGTGCCAGCAGCAGACAGGGAGGTTCCCTGTACGAGCAGTACTTC. Translating it yields CASSRQGGSLYEQYF.

The rearrangement links TRBV5-8 to TRBJ1-1; possible D gene TRBD1, 5 bases. Germline values: CDR1 SGHTS, CDR2 YDEGEE. The CDR3 runs 13 residues. V shed 5 bases and J shed 1 base, with 9 bases lying between them. The CDR3, as DNA: TGTGCCAGCAGTGTGGGGCCGAACACTGAAGCTTTCTTT. It specifies CASSVGPNTEAFF.

About this clone: At one end, the junction sequence differs from germline, possibly due to a read error. The gene calls are TRBV24-1 and TRBJ2-6; possible D gene TRBD1, 6 bases. CDR3 length: 15 amino acids. Germline V gene sequence: CDR1 KGHDR, CDR2 SFDVKD. In DNA, the CDR3 is TGTGCCACCAGTGACTCCCACAAGGGGGTCAACGTCCTGACTTTC. Translating it yields CATSDSHKGVNVLTF.

This chain connects TRBV19 to TRBJ1-2; D uncertain. The V end was cut by 4 bases, the J end by 7 bases, with 10 bases between. Germline values: CDR1 LNHDA, CDR2 SQIVND (reference sequence). CDR3 length: 12 residues. CDR3 DNA sequence: TGTGCCAGTAGTAACAGCCCCTCTGGCTACACCTTC. Residues: CASSNSPSGYTF. The whole variable domain, remainder taken from reference TRBV19 and TRBJ1-2, is DGGITQSPKYLFRKEGQNVTLSCEQNLNHDAMYWYRQDPGQGLRLIYYSQIVNDFQKGDIAEGYSVSREKKESFPLTVTSAQKNPTAFYLCASSNSPSGYTFGSGTRLTVV.

The chain combines TRBV5-1 with TRBJ2-1, with D possibly matching TRBD1 (6 bases). Deletions cut 4 bases from V and 10 bases from J, with 15 bases between. CDR1 SGHRS and CDR2 YFSETQ come from the germline V gene. This CDR3 region has 13 residues. CDR3: CASSNRTAGEQFF. In nucleotides, the CDR3 is TGCGCCAGCAGCAATCGGACAGCCGGAGAGCAGTTCTTC.

The V gene is TRBV29-1, the J gene TRBJ1-1; 7 bases line up with TRBD1. Germline V CDR1 and CDR2: SQVTM, ANQGSEA. This CDR3 has 12 residues. With V trimmed by 1 base and J by 7 bases, 3 bases remained unmatched. This CDR3 reads CSVEGDSGEAFF. CDR3 in DNA: TGCAGCGTTGAAGGGGACAGTGGTGAAGCTTTCTTT.

This clone has a single count. The V gene is TRBV25-1, the J gene TRBJ2-3; a weak D match, TRBD2 (6 bases). Trimming took off 5 bases at V and 0 bases at J, with 12 bases between the two ends. CDR1 MGHDK and CDR2 SYGVNS come from the germline V gene. This CDR3 is built from 15 residues. CDR3 protein: CASSPAAGSTDTQYF. CDR3 sequence (DNA): TGTGCCAGCAGTCCTGCGGCGGGAAGCACAGATACGCAGTATTTT. The variable domain in full, with the rest retrieved from reference TRBV25-1 and TRBJ2-3, is EADIYQTPRYLVIGTGKKITLECSQTMGHDKMYWYQQDPGMELHLIHYSYGVNSTEKGDLSSESTVSRIRTEHFPLTLESARPSHTSQYLCASSPAAGSTDTQYFGPGTRLTVL.

V and J are TRBV3-1 (or the pseudogene TRBV3-2) and TRBJ2-7; maybe TRBD1 (7 bases). The V gene's germline CDR1 is LGHDT and CDR2 YNNKEL (reference sequence). V lost 1 base to trimming and J lost 6 bases, with 19 bases between them. CDR3 size: 16 residues. This chain's CDR3 is CASSQGGAGGFGEQYF. CDR3 DNA: TGTGCCAGCAGCCAAGGCGGGGCAGGGGGATTCGGCGAGCAGTACTTC.

This clone appeared once. This rearrangement joins TRBV5-8 to TRBJ2-1, with TRBD1 identical over 9 bases. Germline loops: CDR1 SGHTS, CDR2 YDEGEE. This CDR3 has 15 amino acids. V was clipped by 0 bases and J by 9 bases; unmatched bases: 7. The CDR3 spells CASSLAGTGSTEQFF. The CDR3 nucleotides read TGTGCCAGCAGCTTGGCCGGGACAGGGAGTACTGAGCAGTTCTTC.

V usage is TRBV5-5 and J usage is TRBJ1-2; unclear D gene. The CDR3 is made up of 13 amino acids. Germline CDR1 reads SGHKS; CDR2 reads YYEKEE (reference sequence). The V end was cut by 0 bases, the J end by 6 bases, with 9 bases between. The CDR3 coding sequence is TGTGCCAGCAGCTTGGGGGCCGACCATGGCTACACCTTC. Its translation is CASSLGADHGYTF. The complete variable domain, with remaining parts taken from reference TRBV5-5 and TRBJ1-2, reads DAGVTQSPTHLIKTRGQQVTLRCSPISGHKSVSWYQQVLGQGPQFIFQYYEKEERGRGNFPDRFSARQFPNYSSELNVNALLLGDSALYLCASSLGADHGYTFGSGTRLTVV.

This clone was counted between two and nine times. For the CDR3, the DNA is TGTGCCAGCAGTGAACGCAGGATAACCGGGGAGCTGTTTTTT. Translating gives CASSERRITGELFF. The chain combines TRBV2 with TRBJ2-2; D is uncertain. Germline V lookup: CDR1 SNHLY, CDR2 FYNNEI. V was trimmed by 2 bases and J by 5 bases, leaving 9 bases between them. The CDR3 sequence is 14 residues long. Combining the CDR3 with reference TRBV2 and TRBJ2-2 gives the whole variable domain EPEVTQTPSHQVTQMGQEVILRCVPISNHLYFYWYRQILGQKVEFLVSFYNNEISEKSEIFDDQFSVERPDGSNFTLKIRSTKLEDSAMYFCASSERRITGELFFGEGSRLTVL.

V and J are TRBV5-1 and TRBJ2-1; perhaps TRBD2 as D (5 bases). Trimming took 0 bases from V and 9 from J, leaving 13 bases between them. The germline CDR1 and CDR2 sequences are SGHRS and YFSETQ. The CDR3 has 14 residues. CDR3 sequence: CASSLDGELGEQFF. For the CDR3, the DNA is TGCGCCAGCAGCTTGGACGGGGAGCTGGGTGAGCAGTTCTTC. Using reference TRBV5-1 and TRBJ2-1 for the parts outside the CDR3, the full variable domain is KAGVTQTPRYLIKTRGQQVTLSCSPISGHRSVSWYQQTPGQGLQFLFEYFSETQRNKGNFPGRFSGRQFSNSRSEMNVSTLELGDSALYLCASSLDGELGEQFFGPGTRLTVL.

The chain carries TRBV7-3 and TRBJ2-2; a possible D gene is TRBD2 (6 bases). Germline V gene data show CDR1 as SGHTA and CDR2 as FQGTGA. The CDR3 extends over 17 amino acids. V lost 4 bases, J lost 0 bases, and 15 bases lay in between. Here the CDR3 reads CASSSGYGSTNTGELFF. The CDR3 nucleotides are TGTGCCAGCAGCTCTGGGTACGGGAGCACGAACACCGGGGAGCTGTTTTTT.

The gene calls are TRBV18 and TRBJ1-2, with D possibly TRBD1 on 5 matching bases. CDR3 length equals 13 residues. Germline values: CDR1 KGHSH, CDR2 LQKENI. The ends were cut back, 2 bases at V and 6 bases at J, with 10 bases in the middle. CDR3 bases: TGTGCCAGCTCACCAGGCAGGGTGGATGGCTACACCTTC. Its translation is CASSPGRVDGYTF.

This clone has a handful of counts. The chain combines TRBV7-9 with TRBJ1-1; D unresolved. Trimming stripped 3 bases from V and 2 bases from J, with 7 bases between. CDR3 length equals 13 residues. Germline V lookup: CDR1 SEHNR, CDR2 FQNEAQ (reference sequence). This chain's CDR3 is CASSFQLNTEAFF. CDR3 in DNA: TGTGCCAGCAGCTTTCAACTCAACACTGAAGCTTTCTTT.